These T cell receptor beta chains were read from a single sample in a study of Ad26.COV2.S vaccination and SARS-CoV-2 variants. TCRdb keeps only in-frame clones here, not all; method: immunoSEQ multiplex PCR. Of roughly 380,000 clones listed, roughly 91% are singletons. The specimen comprised peripheral blood, sampled in a trial of Ad26.COV2.S vaccine versus placebo. The receptor set was obtained from a person between 18 and 65 years old who received the Ad26.COV2.S COVID-19 vaccine or a placebo. Both conserved end residues are part of each CDR3. A D gene is named only where the DNA matches it firmly. Where a row states a size, it is once, few, many or the class of an expanded clone; other rows omit it.

j_call clone_size d_call v_call cdr3_nt cdr3_aa
TRBJ1-2 . TRBD1 TRBV5-1 TGCGCCAGCAGCGTTACAGGGGGCGATGGCTATGGCTACACCTTC CASSVTGGDGYGYTF
TRBJ1-6 . . TRBV30 TGTGCCTGGAGTGGGGAGGGGGGACGAAGTAATTCACCCCTCCACTTT CAWSGEGGRSNSPLHF
TRBJ1-1 few . TRBV5-1 TGCGCCAGCAGCTCCCCGGGGGAAGGGGACACTGAAGCTTTCTTT CASSSPGEGDTEAFF
TRBJ2-1 . TRBD1 TRBV18 TGTGCCAGCTCACGGGACAGCTACAATGAGCAGTTCTTC CASSRDSYNEQFF
TRBJ1-2 . TRBD1 TRBV19 TGTGCCAGTAGTGCCCCGGGACAGGGGGCTAACTATGGCTACACCTTC CASSAPGQGANYGYTF
TRBJ1-1 . . TRBV4-1 TGCGCCAGCAGCCAGAGACAGACGGACGTTAACACTGAAGCTTTCTTT CASSQRQTDVNTEAFF
TRBJ2-2 . TRBD2 TRBV29-1 TGCAGCGTCGCCGGGACTAGCGGAAACACCGGGGAGCTGTTTTTT CSVAGTSGNTGELFF
TRBJ2-7 . TRBD2 TRBV11-2 TGTGCCAGCAGCTCCCGGACTAGGAAGGGCGAGCAGTACTTC CASSSRTRKGEQYF
TRBJ1-1 . . TRBV3-1/TRBV3-2 TGTGCCAGCAGCCAAGAGGGGGGGACTGCTTTCTTT CASSQEGGTAFF
TRBJ2-7 . . TRBV4-1 TGCGCCAGCAGCCAAATTCCCGGCGGAGTCTACTACGAGCAGTACTTC CASSQIPGGVYYEQYF
TRBJ2-3 . . TRBV3-1/TRBV3-2 TGTGCCAGCAGCCAGTCTAGCTCTAGCACAGATACGCAGTATTTT CASSQSSSSTDTQYF
TRBJ1-1 once . TRBV2 TGTGCCAGCAGCCCCAGCGGAGTAGGGGAAGCTTTCTTT CASSPSGVGEAFF
TRBJ1-3 . . TRBV11-2 TGTGCCAGCAGCTTAGACAGGCCGAGCTCTGGAAACACCATATATTTT CASSLDRPSSGNTIYF
TRBJ2-7 . TRBD2 TRBV7-2 TGTGCCAGCAGCGTTGTCGGGTTTGGGACTAGCGGGATAGAGCAGTACTTC CASSVVGFGTSGIEQYF
TRBJ2-5 . TRBD2 TRBV5-1 TGCGCCAGCAGCACTAGCGGGGGGGCCGAAGGAGAGACCCAGTACTTC CASSTSGGAEGETQYF
TRBJ1-6 . . TRBV2 TGTGCCAGCAGTGAAGCGGAGGTGTTTGGGAATTCACTCCTCCACTTT CASSEAEVFGNSLLHF
TRBJ1-1 . . TRBV29-1 TGCAGCGTTTCGCGGACAGAGAACACTGAAGCTTTCTTT CSVSRTENTEAFF
TRBJ1-1 . . TRBV20-1 TGCAGTGCTAGCCGGGTGGTGGGAGCTTTCTTT CSASRVVGAFF
TRBJ2-7 . . TRBV19 TGTGCCAGTAGTATAGGTCCGTCGAGTGACGAGCAGTACTTC CASSIGPSSDEQYF
TRBJ2-3 . . TRBV5-1 TGCGCCAGCAGCTTGGTGCCAGGGGAGGATACGCAGTATTTT CASSLVPGEDTQYF
TRBJ1-1 . . TRBV6-1 TGTGCCAGCAGTGAATTCAGTAGGTTAAACACTGAAGCTTTCTTT CASSEFSRLNTEAFF
TRBJ2-1 . TRBD2 TRBV7-6 TGTGCCAGCAGCTACCTAGCGGGGGGCCGCTCCTACAATGAGCAGTTCTTC CASSYLAGGRSYNEQFF
TRBJ1-1 few . TRBV5-4 TGTGCCAGCAGCTTGGAAAGGCGTGAGGAGGAAGCTTTCTTT CASSLERREEEAFF
TRBJ2-5 . . TRBV25-1 TGTGCCAGCAGTGAATTCAGAGGACAGCACCAAGAGACCCAGTACTTC CASSEFRGQHQETQYF
TRBJ2-1 . TRBD1 TRBV5-1 TGCGCCAGCAGCGATGGACAGGGGAGCTACAGTGAGCAGTTCTTC CASSDGQGSYSEQFF
TRBJ2-3 once TRBD2 TRBV6-2/TRBV6-3 TGTGCCAGCAGTTACGGGGCGGGGGCAGATACGCAGTATTTT CASSYGAGADTQYF
TRBJ1-6 medium-sized . TRBV9 TGTGCCAGCAGCGACGAGGGCTATAATTCACCCCTCCACTTT CASSDEGYNSPLHF
TRBJ2-2 . TRBD1 TRBV27 TGTGCCAGCAGCTCACTACAGGGGTGGCTTGACACCGGGGAGCTGTTTTTT CASSSLQGWLDTGELFF
TRBJ1-5 . . TRBV7-2 TGTGCCAGCAGCCCCACCGATAGCAATCAGCCCCAGCATTTT CASSPTDSNQPQHF
TRBJ1-1 . . TRBV6-6 TGTGCCACTGCGGGGGCCACGAACACTGAAGCTTTCTTT CATAGATNTEAFF
TRBJ2-7 once TRBD1 TRBV7-9 TGTGCCAGCAGCGAATCCCGGGACAGGGGGGGCGAGCAGTACTTC CASSESRDRGGEQYF
TRBJ1-6 . TRBD1 TRBV19 TGTGCCAGTAGTCTTTACCGGGACAGGGGAGCTTCACCCCTCCACTTT CASSLYRDRGASPLHF